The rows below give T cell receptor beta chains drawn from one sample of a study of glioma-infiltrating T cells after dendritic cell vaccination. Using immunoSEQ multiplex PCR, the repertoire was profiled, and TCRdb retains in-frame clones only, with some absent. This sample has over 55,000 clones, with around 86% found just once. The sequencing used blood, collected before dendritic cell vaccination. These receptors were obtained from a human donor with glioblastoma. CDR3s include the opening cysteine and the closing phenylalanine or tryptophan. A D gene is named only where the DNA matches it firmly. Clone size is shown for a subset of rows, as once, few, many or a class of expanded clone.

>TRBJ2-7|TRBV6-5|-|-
TGTGCCAGCAGTCGGGGAAAGGGCTACGAGCAGTACTTC
CASSRGKGYEQYF
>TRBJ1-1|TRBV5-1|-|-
TGCGCCAGCAGCTTTGAAAGGGGGTTTGATGAAGCTTTCTTT
CASSFERGFDEAFF
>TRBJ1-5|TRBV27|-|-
TGTGCCAGCAGTTTAACAGGACTAGGCAATCAGCCCCAGCATTTT
CASSLTGLGNQPQHF
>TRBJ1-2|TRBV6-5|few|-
TGTGCCAGCAGTTATGGAGGGAACTATGGCTACACCTTC
CASSYGGNYGYTF
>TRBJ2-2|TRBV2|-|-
TGTGCCAGCAGAGGACAGAAGGCTGGGGAGCTGTTTTTT
CASRGQKAGELFF
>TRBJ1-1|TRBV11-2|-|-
TGTGCCAGCAGCCTACAGGGTAAGAACACTGAAGCTTTCTTT
CASSLQGKNTEAFF
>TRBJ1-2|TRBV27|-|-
TGTGCCAGCAGTCCCTCCCCAGGGTATGGCTACACCTTC
CASSPSPGYGYTF
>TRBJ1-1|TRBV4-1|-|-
TGCGCCAGCAGCCAAGATGGGAGGTCTGAAGCTTTCTTT
CASSQDGRSEAFF
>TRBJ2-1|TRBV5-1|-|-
TGCGCCAGCAGCTTGGCTACCACTTACAATGAGCAGTTCTTC
CASSLATTYNEQFF
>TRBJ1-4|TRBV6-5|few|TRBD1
TGTGCCAGCAGTTACTCGAGACAGGGGGACGAAAAACTGTTTTTT
CASSYSRQGDEKLFF
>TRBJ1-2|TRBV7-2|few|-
TGTGCCAGCAGCTTAAATGCGTTGGAGGAGGGCTATGGCTACACCTTC
CASSLNALEEGYGYTF
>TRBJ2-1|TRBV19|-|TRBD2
TGTGCCAGTAGTATAAGTAGCGGGGGGGCGAATGAGCAGTTCTTC
CASSISSGGANEQFF
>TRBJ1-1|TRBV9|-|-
TGTGCCAGCAGCGTACACGGCACTGAAGCTTTCTTT
CASSVHGTEAFF
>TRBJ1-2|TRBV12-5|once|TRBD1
TGTGCTAGTGGTTTGGTGACGGGACAGCCGAACTATGGCTACACCTTC
CASGLVTGQPNYGYTF
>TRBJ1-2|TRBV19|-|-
TGTGCCAGTAGTATTCCGGGAAACTATGGCTACACCTTC
CASSIPGNYGYTF
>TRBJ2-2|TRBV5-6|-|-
TGTGCCAGCAGCTGGGGAGGCCCCGGGGAGCTGTTTTTT
CASSWGGPGELFF
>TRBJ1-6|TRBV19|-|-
TGTGCCAGTAGTTGGACGGGGTCTAATTCAGCCCTCCACTTT
CASSWTGSNSALHF
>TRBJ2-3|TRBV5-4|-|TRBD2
TGTGCCAGCCATTCGGGCGGGGGGTCCCACACAGATACGCAGTATTTT
CASHSGGGSHTDTQYF
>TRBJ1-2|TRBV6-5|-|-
TGTGCCAGCAGTTACCAGGCAGACGGCAGCTATGGCTACACCTTC
CASSYQADGSYGYTF
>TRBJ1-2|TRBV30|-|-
TGTGCCTGGACGCAGGGTTCCCGCTACACCTTC
CAWTQGSRYTF
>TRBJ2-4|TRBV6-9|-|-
TGTGCCAGACGGGGTATCAAAAACATTCAGTACTTC
CARRGIKNIQYF
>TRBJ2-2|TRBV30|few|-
TGTGCCTGGAGTGTATCCCCCAGGAACACCGGGGAGCTGTTTTTT
CAWSVSPRNTGELFF
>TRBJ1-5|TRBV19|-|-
TGTGCCAGTAGTATAGTGGCCGAGGGCAATCAGCCCCAGCATTTT
CASSIVAEGNQPQHF